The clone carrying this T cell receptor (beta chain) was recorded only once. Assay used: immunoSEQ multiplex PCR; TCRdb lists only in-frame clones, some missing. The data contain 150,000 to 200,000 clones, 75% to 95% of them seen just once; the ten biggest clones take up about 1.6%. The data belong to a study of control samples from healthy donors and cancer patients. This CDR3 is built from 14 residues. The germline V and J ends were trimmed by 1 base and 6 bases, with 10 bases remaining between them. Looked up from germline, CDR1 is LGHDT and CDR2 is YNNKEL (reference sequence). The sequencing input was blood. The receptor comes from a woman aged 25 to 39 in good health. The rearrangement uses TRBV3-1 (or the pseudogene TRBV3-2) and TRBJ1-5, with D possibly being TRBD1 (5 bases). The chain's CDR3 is CASSQGGAGQPQHF. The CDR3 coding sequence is TGTGCCAGCAGCCAAGGGGGCGCGGGTCAGCCCCAGCATTTT.